This T cell receptor beta chain was recovered during a study of T-cell memory formation after mild COVID-19. Study summary: TCR clusters largely stayed donor specific. Whole-study results and caveats: The authors did not confirm SARS-CoV-2 specificity of second-wave clones peaking day 37.

In the case of this clonotype: The target antigen is unknown.

Germline assignment: CDR1 SNHLY and CDR2 FYNNEI. V was trimmed by 8 bases and J by 1 base, leaving 9 bases between them. The length of the CDR3 is 13 residues. After 5'RACE with constant-segment primers, TCR alpha and TCR beta cDNA libraries carrying sample barcodes and UMIs were obtained. TCRdb called the 5' RACE reads again in MiXCR, with one record for every CDR3 protein. The sample has hundreds of thousands of distinct CDR3 sequences; 20% to 30% are singletons. The rearrangement uses TRBV2 and TRBJ1-5; no clear D gene. The sample taken for sequencing was PBMCs or a T cell subset sorted from them (not recorded which). The source is an adult woman who had mild COVID-19 (a few samples of this study predate the infection). Cell type and time point are not known. CDR3 region: CASARQSNQPQHF. DNA of the CDR3: TGTGCCAGCGCCCGGCAGAGCAATCAGCCCCAGCATTTT.